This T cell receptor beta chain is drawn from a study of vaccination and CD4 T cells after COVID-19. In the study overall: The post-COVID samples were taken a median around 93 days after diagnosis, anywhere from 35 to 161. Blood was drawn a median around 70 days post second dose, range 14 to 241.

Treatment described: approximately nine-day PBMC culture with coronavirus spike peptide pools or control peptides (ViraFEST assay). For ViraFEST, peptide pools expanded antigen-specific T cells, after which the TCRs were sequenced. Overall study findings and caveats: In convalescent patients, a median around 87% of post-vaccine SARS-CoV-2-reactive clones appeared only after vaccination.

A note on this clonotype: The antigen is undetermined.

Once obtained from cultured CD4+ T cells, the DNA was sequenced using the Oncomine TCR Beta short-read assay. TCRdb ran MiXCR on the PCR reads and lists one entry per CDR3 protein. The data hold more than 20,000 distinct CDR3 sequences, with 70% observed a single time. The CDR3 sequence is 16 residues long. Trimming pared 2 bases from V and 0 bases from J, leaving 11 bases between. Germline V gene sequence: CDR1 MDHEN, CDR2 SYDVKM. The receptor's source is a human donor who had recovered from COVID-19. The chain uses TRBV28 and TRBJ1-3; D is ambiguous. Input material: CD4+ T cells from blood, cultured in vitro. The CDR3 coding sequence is TGTGCCAGCAGTTTAAAGAGATTACACTCTGGAAACACCATATATTTT. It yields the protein CASSLKRLHSGNTIYF. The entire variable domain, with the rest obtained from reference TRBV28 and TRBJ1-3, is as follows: DVKVTQSSRYLVKRTGEKVFLECVQDMDHENMFWYRQDPGLGLRLIYFSYDVKMKEKGDIPEGYSVSREKKERFSLILESASTNQTSMYLCASSLKRLHSGNTIYFGEGSWLTVV.